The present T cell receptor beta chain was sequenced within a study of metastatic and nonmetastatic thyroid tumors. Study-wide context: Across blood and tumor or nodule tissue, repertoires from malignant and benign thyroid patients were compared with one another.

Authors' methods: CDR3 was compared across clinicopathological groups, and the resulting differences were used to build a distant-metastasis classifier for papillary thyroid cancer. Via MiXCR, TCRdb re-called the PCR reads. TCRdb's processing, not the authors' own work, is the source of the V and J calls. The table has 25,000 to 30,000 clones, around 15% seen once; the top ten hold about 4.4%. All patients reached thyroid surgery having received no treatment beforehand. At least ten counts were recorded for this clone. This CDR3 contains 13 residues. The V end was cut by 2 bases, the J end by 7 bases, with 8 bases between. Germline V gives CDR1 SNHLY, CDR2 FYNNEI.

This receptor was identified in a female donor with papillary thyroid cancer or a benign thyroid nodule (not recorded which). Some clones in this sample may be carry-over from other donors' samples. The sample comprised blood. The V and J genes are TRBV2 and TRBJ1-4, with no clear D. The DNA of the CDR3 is TGTGCCAGCAGTGAAACGGGAAGTGAAAAACTGTTTTTT. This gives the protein CASSETGSEKLFF.